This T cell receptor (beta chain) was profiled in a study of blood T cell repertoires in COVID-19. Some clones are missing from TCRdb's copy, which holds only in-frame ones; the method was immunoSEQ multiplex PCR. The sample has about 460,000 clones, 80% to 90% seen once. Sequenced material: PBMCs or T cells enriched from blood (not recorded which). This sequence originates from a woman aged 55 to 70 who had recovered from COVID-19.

The CDR3, as DNA: TGTGCCAGCAGCACGAAATCGGACATCCCCTACACCTTC. It is translated as CASSTKSDIPYTF. The chain uses TRBV2 and TRBJ1-2; D perhaps matches TRBD1 (5 bases). The CDR3 has 13 amino acids. Deletions cut 6 bases from V and 10 bases from J, with 18 bases between. CDR1 SNHLY and CDR2 FYNNEI come from the germline V gene.